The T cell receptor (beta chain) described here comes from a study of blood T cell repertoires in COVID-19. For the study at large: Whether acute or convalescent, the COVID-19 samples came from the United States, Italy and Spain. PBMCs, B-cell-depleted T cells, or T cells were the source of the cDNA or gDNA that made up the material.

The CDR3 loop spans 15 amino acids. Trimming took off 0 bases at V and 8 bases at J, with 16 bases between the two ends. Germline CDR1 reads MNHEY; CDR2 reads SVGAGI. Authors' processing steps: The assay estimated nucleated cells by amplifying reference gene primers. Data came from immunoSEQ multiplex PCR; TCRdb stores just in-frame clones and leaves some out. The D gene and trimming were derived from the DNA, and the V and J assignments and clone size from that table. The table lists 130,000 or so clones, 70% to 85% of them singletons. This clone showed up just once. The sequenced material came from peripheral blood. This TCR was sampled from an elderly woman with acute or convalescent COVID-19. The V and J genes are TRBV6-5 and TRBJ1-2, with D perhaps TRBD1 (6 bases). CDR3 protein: CASSYSYREIYGYTF. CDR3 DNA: TGTGCCAGCAGTTACTCGTACAGGGAGATATACGGCTACACCTTC.